The 26 T cell receptor beta chains in this list originate from one sample, sequenced in a study of response to subunit inactivated influenza vaccine listed by TCRdb under 2018. Libraries came from RT-PCR. The sample was run on an Illumina HiSeq 2500. TCRdb trimmed public reads at Q25 via fastp, called clones via MiXCR and kept in-frame beta chains. Rows are unified per CDR3 protein, each entry keeping the most common DNA and genes. The sample records 600,000 to 700,000 distinct CDR3 sequences, approximately 15% of which are singletons. About 7.6% of the sample comes from the top ten. Sample: PBMCs from blood, taken roughly 2 weeks before vaccination. These receptors all stem from a man aged 45 to 65 who received an inactivated influenza vaccine. Donor details come from another sample of the same person, matched by shared clones.

A few counts support this clonotype. The V and J genes are TRBV4-1 and TRBJ1-1, with a weak D call TRBD1 (5 bases). V gave up 4 bases and J gave up 0 bases, with 15 bases separating them. The CDR3 has 16 residues. Looked up from germline, CDR1 is MGHRA and CDR2 is YSYEKL. The CDR3 DNA reads TGCGCCAGCAGCCCGGGACCGGGAATGATGAACACTGAAGCTTTCTTT. Its translation is CASSPGPGMMNTEAFF.

This clonotype has a handful of counts. V and J are TRBV10-3 and TRBJ2-7; D gene ambiguous. Trimming took off 4 bases at V and 5 bases at J, with 9 bases between the two ends. There are 12 residues in the CDR3. The germline gives CDR1 ENHRY, CDR2 SYGVKD. In DNA, the CDR3 is TGTGCCATCAGTGGTGACATCAACGAGCAGTACTTC. It yields the protein CAISGDINEQYF.

J is TRBJ1-5 and V is TRBV20-1; no firm D call. The CDR3 is made up of 15 amino acids. Deletions cut 1 base from V and 4 bases from J, with 14 bases between. The germline gives CDR1 DFQATT, CDR2 SNEGSKA (reference sequence). This CDR3 is CSARVHGSRNQPQHF. The DNA of the CDR3 is TGCAGTGCTAGAGTTCATGGCAGCCGAAATCAGCCCCAGCATTTT.

This clonotype has just a few counts. The chain uses TRBV12-3 or TRBV12-4 and TRBJ1-3, with 7 bases identical to TRBD1. CDR3 length: 14 residues. Trimming cost V 8 bases and J 8 bases; bases outside gene matches: 12. The CDR3 nucleotides read TGTGCCAGCTCCTCCGTACAGGGGAGAGACACCATATATTTT. Amino acids: CASSSVQGRDTIYF.

The table lists this clonotype with a few counts. The chain joins TRBV29-1 to TRBJ1-2, with D tentatively TRBD1 (5 bases). The CDR3 has 14 amino acids. From germline, CDR1 is SQVTM and CDR2 ANQGSEA. With 4 bases removed from V and 4 bases from J, the gap between germline ends came to 16 bases. The CDR3 region has the DNA TGCAGCGTTGGGGGCCAAAGAGCCGGCTATGGCTACACCTTC. Protein: CSVGGQRAGYGYTF.

The J gene is TRBJ2-3, the V gene TRBV7-6; 10 nucleotides align to TRBD2. Germline assignment: CDR1 SGHVS and CDR2 FNYEAQ. The CDR3 extends over 15 amino acids. Trimming took 5 bases from V and 2 from J; bases not matched to a gene: 4. In nucleotides, the CDR3 is TGTGCCAGCAGCCAACTAGCGGGGTCCACAGATACGCAGTATTTT. This sequence encodes CASSQLAGSTDTQYF.

The chain is built from TRBV15 and TRBJ2-5; tentative D call: TRBD1 (5 bases). Germline lookup yields CDR1 LNHNV and CDR2 YYDKDF (reference sequence). With 3 bases removed from V and 1 base from J, the gap between germline ends came to 9 bases. The CDR3 is 14 residues long. In DNA, the CDR3 is TGTGCCACCAGCAGCACCCAGGGCCAAGAGACCCAGTACTTC. It encodes CATSSTQGQETQYF.

The V gene is TRBV11-2, the J gene TRBJ2-4; D uncertain. V was trimmed by 0 bases and J by 7 bases, leaving 7 bases between them. The CDR3 is 13 residues long. CDR1 SGHAT and CDR2 FQNNGV come from the germline V gene. The CDR3 loop reads CASSLDARNIQYF. Here the CDR3 DNA reads TGTGCCAGCAGCTTAGACGCCAGGAACATTCAGTACTTC. Filled out from reference TRBV11-2 and TRBJ2-4, the complete variable domain reads EAGVAQSPRYKIIEKRQSVAFWCNPISGHATLYWYQQILGQGPKLLIQFQNNGVVDDSQLPKDRFSAERLKGVDSTLKIQPAKLEDSAVYLCASSLDARNIQYFGAGTRLSVL.

The table lists this clonotype with a few counts. V gene TRBV4-1 combines with J gene TRBJ2-7; D assignment may be TRBD1 or TRBD2 (5 bases each). The length of the CDR3 is 14 residues. CDR1 and CDR2 (germline): MGHRA, YSYEKL. V lost 1 base and J 3 bases, leaving 10 bases between the germline ends. The DNA for the CDR3 is TGCGCCAGCAGCCAAGGGGGGATTTTCTACGAGCAGTACTTC. Protein product: CASSQGGIFYEQYF.

This chain joins TRBV29-1 and TRBJ2-1; TRBD2 aligns across 7 bases. This CDR3 is built from 15 residues. Germline V gene sequence: CDR1 SQVTM, CDR2 ANQGSEA. The J segment lost 8 bases and the V segment lost 5 bases, leaving 15 bases of the junction unmatched. This CDR3 is CSVSPAGEPSYEQFF. The CDR3, as DNA: TGCAGCGTTTCCCCTGCGGGAGAGCCCTCCTATGAGCAGTTCTTC.

This clonotype showed up just a few times. The CDR3 here is CASSFEGSGEQYF. The CDR3 DNA reads as TGTGCCAGCAGTTTCGAGGGGTCTGGAGAGCAGTACTTC. The rearrangement joins TRBV28 to TRBJ2-7, with D tentatively TRBD1 or TRBD2 (5 bases each). Trimming took 3 bases from V and 7 from J, leaving 13 bases between them. CDR1 is MDHEN, CDR2 SYDVKM, per germline. The CDR3 extends over 13 amino acids.

This clonotype was observed at least ten times. The chain combines TRBV29-1 with TRBJ2-3; no clear D gene. The V end lost 7 bases, the J end lost 1 base, and 18 bases lay between the germline ends. The CDR3 loop spans 15 amino acids. CDR1 SQVTM and CDR2 ANQGSEA come from the germline V gene. CDR3 nucleotides: TGCAGCGGGCAGGTCTATTTTCGCGGCACAGATACGCAGTATTTT. Its protein product is CSGQVYFRGTDTQYF.

This clonotype was observed a single time. One end of the junction fails to match germline, which may point to a read error. CDR3 protein: CVSSTPSGAGRDTQYF. Here the CDR3 DNA reads TGTGTCAGCAGCACCCCAAGTGGCGCTGGAAGAGATACGCAGTATTTT. The chain recombines TRBV7-9 with TRBJ2-3; unclear D gene. The CDR3 consists of 16 residues. Germline CDR1 is SEHNR and CDR2 is FQNEAQ (reference sequence).

The V and J genes are TRBV18 and TRBJ1-1; TRBD1 agrees at 7 bases. Trimming cost V 3 bases and J 1 base; bases outside gene matches: 5. The length of the CDR3 is 15 residues. Germline V lookup: CDR1 KGHSH, CDR2 LQKENI. As DNA, the CDR3 is TGTGCCAGCTCACCGCAAGGGACAGCGAACACTGAAGCTTTCTTT. This codes for CASSPQGTANTEAFF.

This clonotype was observed a few times. The V gene is TRBV7-2, the J gene TRBJ2-7; no clear D. V gave up 1 base and J gave up 6 bases, with 13 bases separating them. The CDR3 sequence is 14 residues long. CDR1 is SGHTA, CDR2 FQGNSA, per germline. CDR3 sequence (DNA): TGTGCCAGCAGCTTAGACAGTATTACGAGCGAGCAGTACTTC. Translation gives CASSLDSITSEQYF.

The V and J genes are TRBV27 and TRBJ2-7, with 10 bases identical to TRBD1. CDR3 length: 16 residues. With V trimmed by 6 bases and J by 2 bases, 10 bases remained unmatched. CDR1 and CDR2 (germline): MNHEY, SMNVEV (reference sequence). As DNA, the CDR3 is TGTGCCAGCAGGCCATCCCGGGACAGGGGCACCTACGAGCAGTACTTC. It specifies CASRPSRDRGTYEQYF.

This clonotype was seen only a few times. The chain couples TRBV5-1 to TRBJ2-2; D might be TRBD1 (6 bases). Trimming left V 4 bases short and J 0 bases short, with 13 bases between. Per germline, CDR1 SGHRS and CDR2 YFSETQ. The length of the CDR3 is 16 residues. DNA of the CDR3: TGCGCCAGCAGCCCCCAGAGGGGGACGAACACCGGGGAGCTGTTTTTT. Its translation is CASSPQRGTNTGELFF. The full variable domain, its missing parts supplied by reference TRBV5-1 and TRBJ2-2, is KAGVTQTPRYLIKTRGQQVTLSCSPISGHRSVSWYQQTPGQGLQFLFEYFSETQRNKGNFPGRFSGRQFSNSRSEMNVSTLELGDSALYLCASSPQRGTNTGELFFGEGSRLTVL.

This clonotype was seen a handful of times. The chain uses TRBV11-2 and TRBJ2-1; D may be TRBD1 (5 bases). The germline CDR1 and CDR2 sequences are SGHAT and FQNNGV. The CDR3 is 14 residues long. Trimming pared 5 bases from V and 4 bases from J, leaving 12 bases between. The CDR3 sequence is CASSLRSGYNEQFF. The CDR3 nucleotides are TGTGCCAGCAGCCTTAGGTCAGGGTACAATGAGCAGTTCTTC.

V is TRBV12-3 or TRBV12-4 and J is TRBJ2-6, with TRBD2 identical over 7 bases. The V segment lost 7 bases and the J segment 2 bases; nucleotides outside the gene matches: 2. The CDR3 totals 14 residues. CDR3 sequence (DNA): TGTGCCAGCACACGGGGGGCTGGGGCCAACGTCCTGACTTTC. Amino acid sequence: CASTRGAGANVLTF.

This clonotype was observed at least ten times. V is TRBV5-5 and J is TRBJ2-1, with D perhaps TRBD2 (5 bases). V was trimmed by 4 bases and J by 7 bases, leaving 12 bases between them. The germline V gene has CDR1 SGHKS and CDR2 YYEKEE (reference sequence). The CDR3 is 13 amino acids. CDR3 residues: CASSVGPGNEQFF. DNA of the CDR3: TGTGCCAGCAGCGTAGGCCCGGGGAATGAGCAGTTCTTC.

This clonotype has a handful of counts. The chain joins TRBV7-9 to TRBJ1-2, with D possibly matching TRBD1 (6 bases). This CDR3 comprises 13 residues. V shed 8 bases and J shed 7 bases, with 17 bases lying between them. CDR1 and CDR2 (germline): SEHNR, FQNEAQ (reference sequence). The CDR3 here is CASGGGRVSGYTF. CDR3 nucleotide sequence: TGTGCCAGCGGAGGGGGAAGGGTTTCTGGCTACACCTTC.

This clonotype came up a few times. As DNA, the CDR3 is TGCAGTGGGGGACTAGCGGGAGGATTTACGGAGACCCAGTACTTC. Encoded protein: CSGGLAGGFTETQYF. V gene TRBV20-1 combines with J gene TRBJ2-5; 15 bases align to TRBD2. Germline trimming cut 7 bases from V and 5 bases from J; bases unmatched to any gene: 8. From germline, CDR1 is DFQATT and CDR2 SNEGSKA (reference sequence). This CDR3 contains 15 residues.

This chain links TRBV5-1 with TRBJ2-5; D uncertain. Germline V gene data show CDR1 as SGHRS and CDR2 as YFSETQ. The V and J ends lost 1 base and 9 bases respectively, with 13 bases between them. CDR3 size: 13 residues. CDR3 nucleotides: TGCGCCAGCAGCTTGAATCCCCAAGGCGCCCAGTACTTC. Its protein product is CASSLNPQGAQYF.

At least ten counts were recorded for this clonotype. This chain uses TRBV4-2 with TRBJ1-5; no firm D call. The V end lost 0 bases, the J end lost 0 bases, and 12 bases lay between the germline ends. The CDR3 is 17 residues long. Looked up from germline, CDR1 is LGHNA and CDR2 is YNFKEQ. The CDR3 loop is CASSQEDGINSNQPQHF. The CDR3 DNA follows: TGTGCCAGCAGCCAAGAGGATGGCATTAATAGCAATCAGCCCCAGCATTTT.

A few counts support this clonotype. The CDR3 spells CASSRGGHQETQYF. Written as DNA, the CDR3 is TGTGCCAGTAGCCGTGGGGGGCACCAAGAGACCCAGTACTTC. The J gene is TRBJ2-5, the V gene TRBV6-1; perhaps D is TRBD1 or TRBD2 (6 bases each). CDR3 length: 14 residues. The germline gives CDR1 MNHNS, CDR2 SASEGT. Trimming pared 9 bases from V and 0 bases from J, leaving 14 bases between.

This clonotype was counted between two and nine times. J is TRBJ2-5 and V is TRBV6-5, with D tentatively TRBD1 (5 bases). Trimming removed 1 base at V and 3 bases at J, with 9 bases between. CDR1 is MNHEY, CDR2 SVGAGI, per germline. The CDR3 is 14 residues long. The DNA of the CDR3 is TGTGCCAGCAGTTACTTAGCCAGGGAAGAGACCCAGTACTTC. The encoded protein is CASSYLAREETQYF.